The following is a T cell receptor beta chain sequence with its context. These data are taken from a study of cytomegalovirus exposure and HLA in healthy donors. Trimming removed 10 bases from V and 2 bases from J; junction bases left unmatched: 10. CDR3 length: 16 amino acids. Looked up from germline, CDR1 is MNHNY and CDR2 is SVGAGI (reference sequence). This PCR relied on a set of 60 Vbeta primers and 13 Jbeta primers. TCRdb's copy holds only in-frame clones and misses some; the assay was immunoSEQ multiplex PCR. The sample lists 120,000 or so clones, over 70% seen once, with approximately 4% in the top ten.

The sequence came from a man between 18 and 29 years old in good health and CMV-seropositive. Sequenced material: PBMCs. The chain uses TRBV6-6 and TRBJ2-5; 13 nucleotides align to TRBD2. Here the CDR3 DNA reads TGTGCCACTTCCCCAGGGACTAGCGGGACTCAAGAGACCCAGTACTTC. It is translated as CATSPGTSGTQETQYF.